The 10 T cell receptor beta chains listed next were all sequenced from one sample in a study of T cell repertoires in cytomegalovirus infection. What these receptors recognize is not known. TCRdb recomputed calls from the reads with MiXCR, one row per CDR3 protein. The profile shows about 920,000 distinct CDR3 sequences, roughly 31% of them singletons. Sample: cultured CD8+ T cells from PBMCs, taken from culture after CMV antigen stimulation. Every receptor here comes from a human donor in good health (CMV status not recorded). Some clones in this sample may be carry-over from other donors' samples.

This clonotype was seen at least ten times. In nucleotides, the CDR3 is TGTGCCAGCAGCCCCATCATTCCAGACAAGAACTATGGCTACACCTTC. As protein: CASSPIIPDKNYGYTF. The chain carries TRBV7-2 and TRBJ1-2, with D uncertain. CDR3 length: 16 amino acids. Germline V gene data show CDR1 as SGHTA and CDR2 as FQGNSA. The ends were cut back, 5 bases at V and 2 bases at J, with 18 bases in the middle. The full variable domain, rest sourced from reference TRBV7-2 and TRBJ1-2, is GAGVSQSPSNKVTEKGKDVELRCDPISGHTALYWYRQSLGQGLEFLIYFQGNSAPDKSGLPSDRFSAERTGGSVSTLTIQRTQQEDSAVYLCASSPIIPDKNYGYTFGSGTRLTVV.

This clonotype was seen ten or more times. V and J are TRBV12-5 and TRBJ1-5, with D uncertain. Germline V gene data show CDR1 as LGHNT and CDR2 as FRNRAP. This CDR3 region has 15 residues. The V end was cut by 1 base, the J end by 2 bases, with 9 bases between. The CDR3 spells CASGLGGSGNQPQHF. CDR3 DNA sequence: TGTGCTAGTGGTTTGGGGGGTTCGGGCAATCAGCCCCAGCATTTT.

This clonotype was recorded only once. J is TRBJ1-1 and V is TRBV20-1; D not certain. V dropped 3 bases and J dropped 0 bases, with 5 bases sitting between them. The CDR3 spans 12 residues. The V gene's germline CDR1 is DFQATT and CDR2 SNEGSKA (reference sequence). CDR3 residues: CSARVLNTEAFF. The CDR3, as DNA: TGCAGTGCTAGGGTCCTGAACACTGAAGCTTTCTTT.

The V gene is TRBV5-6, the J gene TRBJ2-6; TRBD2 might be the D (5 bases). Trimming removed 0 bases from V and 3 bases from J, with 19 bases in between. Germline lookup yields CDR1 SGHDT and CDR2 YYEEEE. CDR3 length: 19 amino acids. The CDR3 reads CASSLAGVSAHDGANVLTF. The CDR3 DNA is TGTGCCAGCAGCTTGGCCGGGGTCAGCGCTCATGATGGGGCCAACGTCCTGACTTTC.

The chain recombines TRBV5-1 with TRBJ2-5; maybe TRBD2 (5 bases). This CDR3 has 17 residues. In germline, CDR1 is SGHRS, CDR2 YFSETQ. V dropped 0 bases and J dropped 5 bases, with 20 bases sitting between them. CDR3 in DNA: TGCGCCAGCAGCTTGGCCCCGGTTAGCGTGAGGATGGAGACCCAGTACTTC. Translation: CASSLAPVSVRMETQYF.

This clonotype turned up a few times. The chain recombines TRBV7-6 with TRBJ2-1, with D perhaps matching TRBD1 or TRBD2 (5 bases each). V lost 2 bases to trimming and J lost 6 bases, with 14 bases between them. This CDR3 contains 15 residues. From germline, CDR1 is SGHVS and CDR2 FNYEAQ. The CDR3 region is CASSLRQGVINEQFF. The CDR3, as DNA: TGTGCCAGCAGCTTACGGCAGGGAGTCATCAATGAGCAGTTCTTC.

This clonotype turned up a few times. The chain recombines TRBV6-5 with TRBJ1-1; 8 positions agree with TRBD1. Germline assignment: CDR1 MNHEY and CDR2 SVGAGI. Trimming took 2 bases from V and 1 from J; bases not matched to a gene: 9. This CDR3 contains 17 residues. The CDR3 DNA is TGTGCCAGCAGTTACGTTTTGCAGGGGGCAGGGAACACTGAAGCTTTCTTT. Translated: CASSYVLQGAGNTEAFF.

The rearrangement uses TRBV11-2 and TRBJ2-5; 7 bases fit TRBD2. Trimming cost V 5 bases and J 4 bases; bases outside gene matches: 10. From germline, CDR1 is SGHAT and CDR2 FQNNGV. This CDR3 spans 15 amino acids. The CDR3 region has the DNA TGTGCCAGCAGCGGGGGGACTCAGCGGGGAGAGACCCAGTACTTC. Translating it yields CASSGGTQRGETQYF.

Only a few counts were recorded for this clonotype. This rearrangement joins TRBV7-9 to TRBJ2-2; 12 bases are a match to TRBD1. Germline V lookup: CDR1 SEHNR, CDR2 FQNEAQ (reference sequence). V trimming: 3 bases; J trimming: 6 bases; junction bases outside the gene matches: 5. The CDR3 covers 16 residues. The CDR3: CASSFTGTGGSGELFF. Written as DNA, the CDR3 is TGTGCCAGCAGCTTCACCGGGACAGGGGGCTCCGGGGAGCTGTTTTTT.

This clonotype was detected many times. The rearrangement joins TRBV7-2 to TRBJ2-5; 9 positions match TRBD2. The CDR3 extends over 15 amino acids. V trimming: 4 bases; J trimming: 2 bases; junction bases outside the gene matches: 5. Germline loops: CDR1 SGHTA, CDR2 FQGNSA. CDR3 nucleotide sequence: TGTGCCAGCAGCTCAAAGCGGGGGGTACAAGAGACCCAGTACTTC. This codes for CASSSKRGVQETQYF.